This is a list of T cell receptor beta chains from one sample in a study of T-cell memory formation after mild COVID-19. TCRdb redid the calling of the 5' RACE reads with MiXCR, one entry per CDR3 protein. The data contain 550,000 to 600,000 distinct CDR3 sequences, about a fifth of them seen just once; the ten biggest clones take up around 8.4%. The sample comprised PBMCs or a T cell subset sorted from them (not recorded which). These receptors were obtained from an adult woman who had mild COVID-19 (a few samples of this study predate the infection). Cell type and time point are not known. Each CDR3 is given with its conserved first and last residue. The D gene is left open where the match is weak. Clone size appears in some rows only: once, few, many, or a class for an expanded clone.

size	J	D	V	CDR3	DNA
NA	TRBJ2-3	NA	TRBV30	CAWSVLPPGQYF	TGTGCCTGGAGTGTACTCCCCCCGGGGCAGTATTTT
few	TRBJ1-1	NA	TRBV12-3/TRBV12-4	CASSSTITEAFF	TGTGCCAGCAGTTCGACAATTACTGAAGCTTTCTTT
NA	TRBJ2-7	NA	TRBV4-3	CASSQDRGTSYEQYF	TGCGCCAGCAGCCAAGATCGGGGGACTTCCTACGAGCAGTACTTC
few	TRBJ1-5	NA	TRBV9	CASSVWTAANQPQHF	TGTGCCAGCAGCGTTTGGACAGCAGCCAATCAGCCCCAGCATTTT
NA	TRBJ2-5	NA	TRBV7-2	CASSRGGGQETQYF	TGTGCCAGCAGCCGAGGTGGGGGCCAAGAGACCCAGTACTTC
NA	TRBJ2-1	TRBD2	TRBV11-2	CASRRLAGNNEQFF	TGTGCCAGCAGACGACTAGCGGGGAACAATGAGCAGTTCTTC
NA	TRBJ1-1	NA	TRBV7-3	CASSLGRTTEAFF	TGTGCCAGCAGCCTGGGACGGACCACTGAAGCTTTCTTT
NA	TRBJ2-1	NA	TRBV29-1	CSVVAGSVVEQFF	TGCAGCGTTGTTGCGGGCTCGGTAGTTGAGCAGTTCTTC
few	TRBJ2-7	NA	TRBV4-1	CASSQESSSYEQYF	TGCGCCAGCAGCCAAGAGTCCTCCTCCTACGAGCAGTACTTC
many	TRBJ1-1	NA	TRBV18	CASSRTQNTEAFF	TGTGCCAGCTCGCGGACCCAGAACACTGAAGCTTTCTTT
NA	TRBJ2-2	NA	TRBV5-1	CASSLARVNTGELFF	TGCGCCAGCAGCTTGGCCCGGGTTAACACCGGGGAGCTGTTTTTT
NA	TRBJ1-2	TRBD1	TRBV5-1	CASSSGDRARYGYTF	TGCGCCAGCAGCTCAGGGGACAGGGCCCGTTATGGCTACACCTTC
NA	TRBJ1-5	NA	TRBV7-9	CASSLDDRRRHF	TGTGCCAGCAGCTTAGACGACCGCCGGAGGCATTTT
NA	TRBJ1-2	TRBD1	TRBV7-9	CASSQDRADGYTF	TGTGCCAGCAGCCAGGACAGGGCGGATGGCTACACCTTC
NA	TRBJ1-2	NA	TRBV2	CASSEFVRGGNYGYTF	TGTGCCAGCAGTGAATTTGTACGGGGGGGTAACTATGGCTACACCTTC
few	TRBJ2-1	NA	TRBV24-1	CATSRGLSYNEQFF	TGTGCCACCAGCCGCGGACTCTCCTACAATGAGCAGTTCTTC
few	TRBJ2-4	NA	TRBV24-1	CATSDSGVKNIQYF	TGTGCCACCAGTGATTCAGGGGTCAAAAACATTCAGTACTTC
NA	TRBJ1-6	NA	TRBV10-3	CAIRDVGRNSPLHF	TGTGCCATCAGGGACGTTGGACGAAATTCACCCCTCCACTTT
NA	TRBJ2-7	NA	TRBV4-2	CASSHSGPELYEQYF	TGTGCCAGCAGCCATTCGGGACCAGAACTTTACGAGCAGTACTTC
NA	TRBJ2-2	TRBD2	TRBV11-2	CASSSEGLAGVGPGELFF	TGTGCCAGCAGCTCAGAAGGACTAGCGGGAGTCGGTCCCGGGGAGCTGTTTTTT
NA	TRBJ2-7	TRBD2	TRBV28	CASSLSGTSGLSSYEQYF	TGTGCCAGCAGTTTATCTGGGACTAGCGGGTTAAGCTCCTACGAGCAGTACTTC
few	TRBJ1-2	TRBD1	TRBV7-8	CASTLNSQGTGGGYTF	TGTGCCAGTACACTCAATAGCCAAGGGACAGGCGGTGGCTACACCTTC
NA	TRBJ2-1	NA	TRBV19	CASSMETGDNEQFF	TGTGCCAGTAGTATGGAGACAGGAGACAATGAGCAGTTCTTC
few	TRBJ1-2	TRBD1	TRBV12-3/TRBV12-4	CASSLWGQSYGYTF	TGTGCCAGCAGTTTGTGGGGACAGAGCTATGGCTACACCTTC
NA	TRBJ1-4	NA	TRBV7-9	CASSLGEEEKLFF	TGTGCCAGCAGCTTAGGGGAGGAGGAAAAACTGTTTTTT
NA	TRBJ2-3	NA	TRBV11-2	CASSSAGMAVDTQYF	TGTGCCAGCAGCTCAGCGGGTATGGCGGTAGATACGCAGTATTTT
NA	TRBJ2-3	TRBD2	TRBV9	CASSTSGGGAADTQYF	TGTGCCAGCAGCACTAGCGGCGGGGGGGCCGCAGATACGCAGTATTTT
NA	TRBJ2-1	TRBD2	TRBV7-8	CASSLGFMGTSDEQFF	TGTGCCAGCAGCTTAGGATTTATGGGGACTAGCGACGAGCAGTTCTTC
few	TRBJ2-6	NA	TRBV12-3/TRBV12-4	CASSLRASGANVLTF	TGTGCCAGCAGTTTAAGGGCCTCTGGGGCCAACGTCCTGACTTTC
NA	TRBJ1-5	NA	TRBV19	CASSINRAGNQTQHF	TGTGCCAGTAGTATAAACAGGGCCGGCAATCAGACCCAGCATTTT
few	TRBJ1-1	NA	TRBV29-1	CSVEGVEDLAFF	TGCAGCGTTGAGGGGGTAGAGGACTTAGCTTTCTTT
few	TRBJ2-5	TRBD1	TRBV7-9	CASSLGDRGRTQYF	TGTGCCAGCAGCTTAGGCGACAGGGGCCGGACCCAGTACTTC
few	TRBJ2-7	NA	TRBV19	CASSTRTGEQYF	TGTGCCAGTAGTACACGGACGGGCGAGCAGTACTTC
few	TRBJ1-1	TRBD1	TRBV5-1	CASSLSGTGFMNTEAFF	TGCGCCAGCAGCTTGTCCGGGACAGGGTTCATGAACACTGAAGCTTTCTTT
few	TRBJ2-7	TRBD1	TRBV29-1	CSVSAGQGYSYEQYF	TGCAGCGTTAGTGCTGGACAGGGTTACTCCTACGAGCAGTACTTC
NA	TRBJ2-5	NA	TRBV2	CASRSFGGRIETQYF	TGTGCCAGCAGGTCTTTCGGGGGGCGAATAGAGACCCAGTACTTC
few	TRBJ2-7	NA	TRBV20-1	CSARDSRQGPPYEQYF	TGCAGTGCTAGAGACTCTCGCCAGGGGCCCCCCTACGAGCAGTACTTC
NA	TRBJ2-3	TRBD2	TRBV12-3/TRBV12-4	CASGLGGIVGGFADTQYF	TGTGCCAGCGGACTCGGTGGGATTGTGGGGGGGTTCGCAGATACGCAGTATTTT
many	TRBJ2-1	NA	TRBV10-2	CASSGGTSYNEQFF	TGCGCCAGCAGTGGCGGGACTTCCTACAATGAGCAGTTCTTC
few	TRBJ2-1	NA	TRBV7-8	CASSSGGLPEPYNEQFF	TGTGCCAGCAGCTCGGGGGGCCTCCCAGAACCATACAATGAGCAGTTCTTC
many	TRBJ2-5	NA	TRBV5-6	CASSLWGTQETQYF	TGTGCCAGCAGCTTGTGGGGGACACAAGAGACCCAGTACTTC
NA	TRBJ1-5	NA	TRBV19	CASSIRGGSNQPQHF	TGTGCCAGTAGTATTAGGGGGGGGAGCAATCAGCCCCAGCATTTT
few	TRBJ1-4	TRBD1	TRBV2	CATRTGVVEKLFF	TGTGCCACTAGGACAGGGGTGGTGGAAAAACTGTTTTTT
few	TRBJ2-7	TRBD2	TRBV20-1	CSAVPLAGGLAEQYF	TGCAGTGCTGTACCGTTAGCGGGGGGCCTAGCTGAGCAGTACTTC
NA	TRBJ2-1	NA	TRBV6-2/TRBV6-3	CASSSISGPAYNEQFF	TGTGCCAGCAGTTCCATTAGCGGACCTGCCTACAATGAGCAGTTCTTC
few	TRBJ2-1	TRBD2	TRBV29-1	CSVESGAYNEQFF	TGCAGCGTTGAAAGCGGGGCCTACAATGAGCAGTTCTTC
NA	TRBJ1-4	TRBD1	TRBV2	CASRLTGDEKLFF	TGTGCCAGCAGGCTCACAGGGGACGAAAAACTGTTTTTT
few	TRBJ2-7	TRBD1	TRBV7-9	CASSPGTGIFKSSYEQYF	TGTGCCAGCAGCCCCGGGACAGGGATCTTCAAGAGCTCCTACGAGCAGTACTTC
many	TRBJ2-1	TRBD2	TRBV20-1	CSASPTSGRSYNEQFF	TGCAGTGCTAGTCCGACTAGCGGGAGGTCCTACAATGAGCAGTTCTTC
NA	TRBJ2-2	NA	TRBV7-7	CASSLRLAGELFF	TGTGCTAGCAGCTTAAGGCTAGCCGGGGAGCTGTTTTTT
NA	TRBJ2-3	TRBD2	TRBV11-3	CASSLGRRTSGLYTDTQYF	TGTGCCAGCAGCTTAGGGCGGAGGACTAGCGGGCTATACACAGATACGCAGTATTTT
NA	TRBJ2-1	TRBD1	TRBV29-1	CSVAPQLTGVGNEQFF	TGCAGCGTTGCCCCCCAACTGACAGGGGTTGGCAATGAGCAGTTCTTC
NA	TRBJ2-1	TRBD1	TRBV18	CASSPGTGVYNEQFF	TGTGCCAGCTCACCCGGGACAGGGGTCTACAATGAGCAGTTCTTC